Given below is one T cell receptor (beta chain) in context. Some clones are missing from TCRdb's copy, which holds only in-frame ones; the method was immunoSEQ multiplex PCR. The repertoire consists of some 45,000 clones, with roughly 93% occurring once and the leading ten covering around a fifth. The data were obtained in a study of OX40 agonist ivuxolimab in advanced cancers. At the level of the study: Hepatocellular carcinoma, melanoma, renal cell or head and neck cancer affected the dose-escalation patients. Three dose-escalation patients had partial responses: one with hepatocellular carcinoma and two with cutaneous melanoma.

V was trimmed by 6 bases and J by 2 bases, leaving 13 bases between them. Germline V lookup: CDR1 LNHDA, CDR2 SQIVND (reference sequence). The length of the CDR3 is 14 residues. Exclusion applied to patients with autoimmune disease history or systemic immunosuppression. This TCR came from an adult with an advanced solid tumor such as melanoma, head and neck, liver or kidney cancer. The chain recombines TRBV19 with TRBJ1-1; D not certain. Specimen: CD4+ or CD8+ T cells sorted from blood, collected in a trial of the OX40 agonist ivuxolimab. Here the CDR3 DNA reads TGTGCCAGTAGCTCATACAGTGAAAACACTGAAGCTTTCTTT. This sequence encodes CASSSYSENTEAFF.